A selection of T cell receptor beta chains follows, all from one sample in a study of low-dose radiotherapy and immunotherapy resistance in tumors. In TCRdb, the reads were re-called with MiXCR into one record per CDR3 protein. The data hold 60,000 to 75,000 distinct CDR3 sequences, with roughly 29% observed a single time. This material consisted of PBMCs, taken before treatment. These receptors all stem from a male donor with rectosigmoid adenocarcinoma. The CDR3 runs from the conserved cysteine through the conserved F or W. A D gene is named only where the DNA matches it firmly. Clone size is not always given. Where it is, it says once, few, many or a class for expanded clones.

J	D	size	V	CDR3	DNA
TRBJ2-7	TRBD2	many	TRBV7-8	CASSLPRGGASGRVKSPYEQYF	TGTGCCAGCAGCTTACCGCGGGGGGGGGCGTCGGGTCGGGTGAAGTCCCCCTACGAGCAGTACTTC
TRBJ2-4	NA	many	TRBV7-4	CASSFTGAKNIQYF	TGTGCCAGCAGCTTCACAGGGGCCAAAAACATTCAGTACTTC
TRBJ1-1	NA	many	TRBV15	CATSSRRQGNTEAFF	TGTGCCACCAGCAGCCGTCGGCAGGGGAACACTGAAGCTTTCTTT
TRBJ2-6	NA	few	TRBV30	CASRLSGANVLTF	TGTGCCTCCCGGCTGTCTGGGGCCAACGTCCTGACTTTC
TRBJ2-1	NA	many	TRBV18	CASSPLANEQFF	TGTGCCAGCTCACCACTGGCAAATGAGCAGTTCTTC
TRBJ2-6	NA	many	TRBV11-2	CASSPLIGGANVLTF	TGTGCCAGCAGCCCCTTAATCGGTGGGGCCAACGTCCTGACTTTC
TRBJ2-2	TRBD2	many	TRBV20-1	CSARDPRTSGGAGGGELFF	TGCAGTGCTAGAGACCCGAGGACTAGCGGGGGGGCCGGCGGCGGGGAGCTGTTTTTT
TRBJ2-3	TRBD2	NA	TRBV11-2	CASSHVAGGPKDTQYF	TGTGCCAGCAGCCACGTAGCGGGGGGGCCCAAAGATACGCAGTATTTT
TRBJ2-7	TRBD2	many	TRBV6-2/TRBV6-3	CASSYSTPSGRTLDSYEQYF	TGTGCCAGCAGTTACTCGACGCCTAGCGGGCGTACCCTTGATTCCTACGAGCAGTACTTC
TRBJ2-1	TRBD2	many	TRBV28	CASSSPGLAVKFF	TGTGCCAGCAGTTCCCCGGGACTAGCTGTGAAGTTCTTC
TRBJ2-1	TRBD2	many	TRBV20-1	CSAARLASNEQFF	TGCAGTGCAGCGAGACTAGCTTCCAATGAGCAGTTCTTC
TRBJ2-7	NA	many	TRBV6-2/TRBV6-3	CARDGVNRVYEQYF	TGTGCCAGGGACGGGGTTAACCGGGTCTACGAGCAGTACTTC
TRBJ1-2	NA	many	TRBV5-7	CASSPGGGQNNYGYTF	TGTGCCAGCAGCCCGGGAGGAGGACAAAATAACTATGGCTACACCTTC
TRBJ1-1	TRBD1	few	TRBV12-3/TRBV12-4	CASSRDRGRFGFF	TGTGCCAGCAGCAGGGACAGGGGGCGTTTTGGTTTCTTT
TRBJ1-1	TRBD1	few	TRBV6-8	CASRDRTNTEAFF	TGTGCCAGCCGGGACAGAACGAACACTGAAGCTTTCTTT
TRBJ2-7	NA	medium-sized	TRBV6-2/TRBV6-3	CASSDGTGSFYEQYF	TGTGCCAGCAGTGACGGTACAGGGTCCTTTTACGAGCAGTACTTC
TRBJ1-6	NA	NA	TRBV12-3/TRBV12-4	CASSHPKSSYNSPLHF	TGTGCCAGCAGTCATCCGAAAAGCTCCTATAATTCACCCCTCCACTTT
TRBJ1-2	NA	once	TRBV3-1	CASSQNGNGYTF	TGTGCCAGCAGCCAAAACGGGAACGGCTACACCTTC
TRBJ2-1	TRBD2	medium-sized	TRBV28	CASSFSGGDYNEQFF	TGTGCCAGCAGTTTCAGCGGGGGGGACTACAATGAGCAGTTCTTC
TRBJ2-7	TRBD1	few	TRBV5-1	CASSPGQGEREQYF	TGCGCCAGCAGCCCAGGACAGGGGGAAAGAGAGCAGTACTTC
TRBJ1-3	TRBD1	many	TRBV7-2	CASSAQGTAGNTIYF	TGTGCCAGCAGCGCCCAAGGGACAGCTGGAAACACCATATATTTT
TRBJ2-2	NA	medium-sized	TRBV7-8	CASSLGEGTGELFF	TGTGCCAGCAGCTTAGGCGAGGGCACCGGGGAGCTGTTTTTT
TRBJ2-5	TRBD1	NA	TRBV6-6	CAARGNTQETQYF	TGTGCCGCCAGGGGGAACACCCAAGAGACCCAGTACTTC
TRBJ2-1	NA	many	TRBV27	CASSLGRNSYNEQFF	TGTGCCAGCAGTTTGGGCAGGAACTCCTACAATGAGCAGTTCTTC
TRBJ2-1	NA	many	TRBV18	CASSSGSSGSYNEQFF	TGTGCCAGCTCATCGGGCTCGAGTGGCTCCTACAATGAGCAGTTCTTC
TRBJ2-1	TRBD1	many	TRBV7-3	CASSKDRYNEQFF	TGTGCCAGCAGCAAGGACAGGTACAATGAGCAGTTCTTC
TRBJ2-1	TRBD2	many	TRBV20-1	CSALRLAGGPNEQFF	TGCAGTGCTCTAAGACTAGCGGGGGGGCCCAATGAGCAGTTCTTC
TRBJ2-7	TRBD2	NA	TRBV28	CASRKREDTYEQYF	TGTGCCAGCAGAAAGCGGGAGGATACCTACGAGCAGTACTTC
TRBJ1-3	NA	many	TRBV12-3/TRBV12-4	CASNEQLSGNTIYF	TGTGCCAGCAATGAACAGCTCTCTGGAAACACCATATATTTT
TRBJ1-5	TRBD1	NA	TRBV28	CASNLRTGYNQPQHF	TGTGCCAGCAACCTCAGGACAGGGTACAATCAGCCCCAGCATTTT
TRBJ2-7	NA	many	TRBV5-1	CASSVYNYEQYF	TGCGCCAGCAGCGTATACAACTACGAGCAGTACTTC
TRBJ2-1	NA	NA	TRBV6-2/TRBV6-3	CSSSYSTGPYEQFF	TGTTCCAGCAGTTACTCCACAGGGCCCTACGAGCAGTTCTTC
TRBJ2-1	TRBD1	NA	TRBV7-9	CASSLGTGENEQFF	TGTGCCAGCAGCTTGGGGACAGGGGAGAATGAGCAGTTCTTC
TRBJ2-7	TRBD1	many	TRBV28	CASSLSGQGAHEQYF	TGTGCCAGCAGTTTATCAGGACAGGGGGCCCACGAGCAGTACTTC
TRBJ2-2	TRBD2	many	TRBV19	CASSILAGPTGELFF	TGTGCCAGTAGTATCCTAGCGGGGCCCACCGGGGAGCTGTTTTTT
TRBJ2-1	NA	many	TRBV12-3/TRBV12-4	CASTQYTSPDEQFF	TGTGCCAGCACCCAGTATACATCTCCGGATGAGCAGTTCTTC
TRBJ2-3	TRBD1	many	TRBV29-1	CSVEYEGATDTQYF	TGCAGCGTTGAGTATGAGGGGGCGACAGATACGCAGTATTTT
TRBJ2-5	NA	few	TRBV5-1	CASSSGRDQETQYF	TGCGCCAGCAGCTCTGGACGGGACCAAGAGACCCAGTACTTC
TRBJ1-2	NA	few	TRBV5-5	CASTDLYGVYSGAFGYTF	TGTGCCAGCACTGACCTATACGGGGTGTACAGCGGGGCCTTTGGCTACACCTTC
TRBJ1-3	NA	many	TRBV9	CASSGSSGGISGNTIYF	TGTGCCAGCAGTGGCAGTTCTGGCGGGATCTCTGGAAACACCATATATTTT
TRBJ1-5	NA	many	TRBV27	CASRVGYSNQPQHF	TGTGCCAGCAGGGTAGGATATAGCAATCAGCCCCAGCATTTT
TRBJ2-3	NA	many	TRBV11-2	CASSPTGRSTDTQYF	TGTGCCAGCAGCCCCACCGGGAGAAGCACAGATACGCAGTATTTT
TRBJ2-7	NA	few	TRBV5-1	CASTPLTGSYEQYF	TGCGCCAGCACCCCTCTGACCGGCTCCTACGAGCAGTACTTC
TRBJ2-3	NA	few	TRBV6-2/TRBV6-3	CASSSAGAGRDTQYF	TGTGCCAGCAGTTCCGCAGGGGCAGGTCGGGATACGCAGTATTTT
TRBJ1-2	NA	NA	TRBV12-3/TRBV12-4	CASSLGKGYGYTF	TGTGCCAGCAGTTTAGGGAAGGGCTATGGCTACACCTTC
TRBJ2-3	NA	many	TRBV6-2/TRBV6-3	CASSYATTDTQYF	TGTGCCAGCAGTTACGCGACCACAGATACGCAGTATTTT
TRBJ2-7	TRBD2	many	TRBV4-2	CASSPGTSVDEQYF	TGTGCCAGCAGCCCGGGGACTAGCGTGGACGAGCAGTACTTC
TRBJ2-2	TRBD1	NA	TRBV6-5	CASSYSTSSRGTGELFF	TGTGCCAGCAGTTACTCGACGAGTTCCAGGGGGACCGGGGAGCTGTTTTTT
TRBJ2-5	TRBD1	NA	TRBV7-9	CASSKGQGVARETQNF	TGTGCCAGCAGCAAGGGACAGGGGGTGGCGAGGGAGACCCAGAACTTC
TRBJ1-1	NA	once	TRBV12-3/TRBV12-4	CASSPQSMNTEAFF	TGTGCCAGCAGTCCACAGAGCATGAACACTGAAGCTTTCTTT
TRBJ2-5	NA	few	TRBV6-1	CASRRGGTAQETQYF	TGTGCCAGCAGAAGAGGCGGGACAGCACAAGAGACCCAGTACTTC
TRBJ2-2	TRBD2	many	TRBV20-1	CSAREGSGGDTGELFF	TGCAGTGCTAGAGAGGGTAGCGGGGGAGACACCGGGGAGCTGTTTTTT
TRBJ1-1	NA	many	TRBV7-2	CASRIPVMNTEAFF	TGTGCCAGCAGAATTCCGGTGATGAACACTGAAGCTTTCTTT
TRBJ2-2	NA	many	TRBV6-2/TRBV6-3	CASNQNPERELFF	TGTGCCAGCAACCAGAATCCCGAGCGGGAGCTGTTTTTT
TRBJ2-2	NA	many	TRBV5-1	CASSLAVQGNTGELFF	TGCGCCAGCAGCTTGGCGGTACAGGGTAACACCGGGGAGCTGTTTTTT